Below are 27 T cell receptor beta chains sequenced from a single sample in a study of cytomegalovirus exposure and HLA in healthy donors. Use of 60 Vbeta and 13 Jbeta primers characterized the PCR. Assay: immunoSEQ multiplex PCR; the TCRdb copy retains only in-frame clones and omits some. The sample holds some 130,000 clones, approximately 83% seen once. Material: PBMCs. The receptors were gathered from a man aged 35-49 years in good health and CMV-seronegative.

The CDR3 DNA sequence: TGTGCCAGCAACCTCCAGGGGGACAATCAGCCCCAGCATTTT. Amino acids: CASNLQGDNQPQHF. The chain couples TRBV6-1 to TRBJ1-5; 7 positions agree with TRBD1. The germline CDR1 and CDR2 sequences are MNHNS and SASEGT. V dropped 7 bases and J dropped 3; count of bases not matched to a gene: 6. The length of the CDR3 is 14 residues.

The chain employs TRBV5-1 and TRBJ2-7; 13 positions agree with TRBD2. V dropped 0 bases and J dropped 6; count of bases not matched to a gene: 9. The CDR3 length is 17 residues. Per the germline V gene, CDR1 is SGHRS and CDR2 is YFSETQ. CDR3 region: CASSLGHTGLAGTEQYF. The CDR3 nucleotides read TGCGCCAGCAGCTTGGGACATACGGGACTAGCGGGAACCGAGCAGTACTTC. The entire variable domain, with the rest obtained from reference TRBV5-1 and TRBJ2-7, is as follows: KAGVTQTPRYLIKTRGQQVTLSCSPISGHRSVSWYQQTPGQGLQFLFEYFSETQRNKGNFPGRFSGRQFSNSRSEMNVSTLELGDSALYLCASSLGHTGLAGTEQYFGPGTRLTVT.

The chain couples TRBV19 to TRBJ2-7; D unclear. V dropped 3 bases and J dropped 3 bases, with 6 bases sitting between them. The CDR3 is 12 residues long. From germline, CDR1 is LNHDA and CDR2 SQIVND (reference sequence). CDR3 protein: CASSIPGYEQYF. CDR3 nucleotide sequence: TGTGCCAGTAGTATTCCCGGCTACGAGCAGTACTTC.

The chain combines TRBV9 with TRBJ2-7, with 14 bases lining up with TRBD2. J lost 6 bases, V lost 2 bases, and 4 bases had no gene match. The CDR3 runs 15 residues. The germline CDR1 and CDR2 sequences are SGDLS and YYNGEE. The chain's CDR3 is CASSVAGTSGGEQYF. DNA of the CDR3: TGTGCCAGCAGCGTCGCCGGGACTAGCGGGGGCGAGCAGTACTTC.

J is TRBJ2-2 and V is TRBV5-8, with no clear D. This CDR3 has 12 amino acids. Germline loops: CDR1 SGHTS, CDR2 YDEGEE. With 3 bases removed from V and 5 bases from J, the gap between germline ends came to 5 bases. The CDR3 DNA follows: TGTGCCAGCAGCTCTTATACCGGGGAGCTGTTTTTT. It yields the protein CASSSYTGELFF.

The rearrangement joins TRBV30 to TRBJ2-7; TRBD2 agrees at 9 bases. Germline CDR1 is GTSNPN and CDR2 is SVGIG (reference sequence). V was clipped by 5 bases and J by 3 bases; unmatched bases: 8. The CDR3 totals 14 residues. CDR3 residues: CAWALTSGIYEQYF. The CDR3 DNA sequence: TGTGCCTGGGCCCTGACTAGCGGTATCTACGAGCAGTACTTC.

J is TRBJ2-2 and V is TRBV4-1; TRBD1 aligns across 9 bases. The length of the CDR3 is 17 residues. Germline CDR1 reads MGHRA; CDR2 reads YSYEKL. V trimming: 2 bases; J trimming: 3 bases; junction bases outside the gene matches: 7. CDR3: CASSQSRDREYTGELFF. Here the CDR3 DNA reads TGCGCCAGCAGCCAATCGAGGGACAGGGAATACACCGGGGAGCTGTTTTTT.

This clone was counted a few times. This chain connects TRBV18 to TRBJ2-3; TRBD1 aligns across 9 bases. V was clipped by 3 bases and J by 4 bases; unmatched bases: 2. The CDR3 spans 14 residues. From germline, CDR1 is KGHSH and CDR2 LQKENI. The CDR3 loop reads CASSPGTGPDTQYF. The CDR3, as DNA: TGTGCCAGCTCACCGGGGACAGGGCCAGATACGCAGTATTTT.

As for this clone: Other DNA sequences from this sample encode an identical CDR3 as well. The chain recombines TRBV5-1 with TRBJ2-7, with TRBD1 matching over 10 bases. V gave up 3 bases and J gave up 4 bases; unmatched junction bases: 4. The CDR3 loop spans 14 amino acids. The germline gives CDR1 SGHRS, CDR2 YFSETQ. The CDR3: CASSWGGQGYEQYF. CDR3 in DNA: TGCGCCAGCAGCTGGGGGGGACAGGGGTACGAGCAGTACTTC.

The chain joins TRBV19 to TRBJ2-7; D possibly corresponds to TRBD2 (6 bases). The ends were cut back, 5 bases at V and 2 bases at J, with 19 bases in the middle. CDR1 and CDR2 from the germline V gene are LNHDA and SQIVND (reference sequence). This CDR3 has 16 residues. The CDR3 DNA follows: TGTGCCAGTAGTTCGTCCCTGGTTGGGGAGGCCTACGAGCAGTACTTC. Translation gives CASSSSLVGEAYEQYF. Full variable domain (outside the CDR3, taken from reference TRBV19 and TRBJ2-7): DGGITQSPKYLFRKEGQNVTLSCEQNLNHDAMYWYRQDPGQGLRLIYYSQIVNDFQKGDIAEGYSVSREKKESFPLTVTSAQKNPTAFYLCASSSSLVGEAYEQYFGPGTRLTVT.

This CDR3 reads CASSQSPTGTRRNEQFF. The CDR3 bases are TGTGCCAGCAGCCAATCCCCTACCGGGACTAGGCGGAATGAGCAGTTCTTC. The chain has TRBV4-2 and TRBJ2-1; 8 positions match TRBD2. The CDR3 has 17 residues. Germline assignment: CDR1 LGHNA and CDR2 YNFKEQ. Trimming took 2 bases from V and 7 from J; bases not matched to a gene: 13.

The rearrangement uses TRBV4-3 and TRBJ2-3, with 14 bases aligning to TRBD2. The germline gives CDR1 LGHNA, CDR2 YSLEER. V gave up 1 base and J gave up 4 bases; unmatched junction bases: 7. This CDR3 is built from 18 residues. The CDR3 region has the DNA TGCGCCAGCAGCCAAGCCTGGACTAGCGGGGGGTACTCAGATACGCAGTATTTT. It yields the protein CASSQAWTSGGYSDTQYF.

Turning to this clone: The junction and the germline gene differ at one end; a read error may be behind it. CDR3 amino acids: CASTGTDGPQGRVF. The CDR3 bases are TGTGCCAGCACCGGAACGGACGGACCTCAGGGTAGGGTCTTT. V and J are TRBV6-1 and TRBJ1-1; maybe TRBD1 (5 bases). CDR1 is MNHNS and CDR2 is SASEGT in the germline V gene. The CDR3 loop spans 14 amino acids.

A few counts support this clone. The CDR3 DNA is TGCGCCAGCAGCCCCGGTGCGTTGACAGGGCCAGAGACCCAGTACTTC. It encodes CASSPGALTGPETQYF. The chain combines TRBV4-3 with TRBJ2-5; 7 nucleotides agree with TRBD1. The junction had 12 bases not matched to a gene; V was cut back by 4 bases and J by 4 bases. This CDR3 is built from 16 residues. Germline values: CDR1 LGHNA, CDR2 YSLEER.

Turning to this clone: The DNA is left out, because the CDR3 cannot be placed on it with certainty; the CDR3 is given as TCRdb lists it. The CDR3 spells CASSKVGQGTHEQYF. The chain has TRBV21-1 and TRBJ2-7; no DNA check was done on the table's D call, TRBD1. TRBV21-1 is a known pseudogene. Counting both end residues, the CDR3 totals 15 amino acids.

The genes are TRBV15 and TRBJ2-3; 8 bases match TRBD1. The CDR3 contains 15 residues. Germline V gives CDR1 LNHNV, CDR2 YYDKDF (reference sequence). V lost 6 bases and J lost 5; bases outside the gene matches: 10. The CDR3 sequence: CATSLRGLGGDTQYF. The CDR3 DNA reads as TGTGCCACCAGTCTCAGGGGGCTAGGTGGAGATACGCAGTATTTT.

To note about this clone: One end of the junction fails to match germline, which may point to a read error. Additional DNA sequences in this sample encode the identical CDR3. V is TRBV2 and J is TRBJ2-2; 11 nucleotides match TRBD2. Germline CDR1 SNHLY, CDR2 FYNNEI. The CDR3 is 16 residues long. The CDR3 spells CASRGTSGWNTGELFF. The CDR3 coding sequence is TGCGCCAGCAGGGGGACTAGCGGATGGAACACCGGGGAGCTGTTTTTT. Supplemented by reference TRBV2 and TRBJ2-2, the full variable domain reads EPEVTQTPSHQVTQMGQEVILRCVPISNHLYFYWYRQILGQKVEFLVSFYNNEISEKSEIFDDQFSVERPDGSNFTLKIRSTKLEDSAMYFCASRGTSGWNTGELFFGEGSRLTVL.

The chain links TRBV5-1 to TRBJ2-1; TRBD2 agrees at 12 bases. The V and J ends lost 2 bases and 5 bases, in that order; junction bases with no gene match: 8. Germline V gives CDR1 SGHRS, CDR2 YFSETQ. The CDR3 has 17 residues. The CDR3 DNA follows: TGCGCCAGCAGCTTTCTGACTAGCGGGAGACAAGACAATGAGCAGTTCTTC. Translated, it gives CASSFLTSGRQDNEQFF.

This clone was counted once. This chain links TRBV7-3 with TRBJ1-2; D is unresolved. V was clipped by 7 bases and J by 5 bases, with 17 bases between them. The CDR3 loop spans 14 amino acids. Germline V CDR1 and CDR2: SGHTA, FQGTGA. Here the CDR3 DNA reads TGTGCCAGCACGGGGTGGGTCGGACCTTATGGCTACACCTTC. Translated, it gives CASTGWVGPYGYTF.

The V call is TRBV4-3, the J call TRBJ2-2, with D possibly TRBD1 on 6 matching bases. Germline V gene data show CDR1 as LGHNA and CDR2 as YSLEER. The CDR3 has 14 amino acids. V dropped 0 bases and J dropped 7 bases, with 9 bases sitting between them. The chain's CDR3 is CASSQEQGHGELFF. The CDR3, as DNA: TGCGCCAGCAGCCAAGAGCAGGGGCACGGGGAGCTGTTTTTT.

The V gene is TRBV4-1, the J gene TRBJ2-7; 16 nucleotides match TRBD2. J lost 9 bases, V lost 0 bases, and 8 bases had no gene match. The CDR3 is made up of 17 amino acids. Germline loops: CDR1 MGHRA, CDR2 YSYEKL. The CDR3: CASSQDVGTSGRDGQYF. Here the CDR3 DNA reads TGCGCCAGCAGCCAAGATGTGGGGACTAGCGGGAGGGACGGGCAGTACTTC.

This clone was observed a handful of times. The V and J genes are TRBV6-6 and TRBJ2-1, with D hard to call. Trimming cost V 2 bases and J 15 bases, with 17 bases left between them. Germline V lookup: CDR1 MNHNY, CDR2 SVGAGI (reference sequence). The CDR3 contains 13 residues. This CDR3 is CASSYQMGSHPFF. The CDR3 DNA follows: TGTGCCAGCAGTTACCAGATGGGCAGCCACCCGTTCTTC.

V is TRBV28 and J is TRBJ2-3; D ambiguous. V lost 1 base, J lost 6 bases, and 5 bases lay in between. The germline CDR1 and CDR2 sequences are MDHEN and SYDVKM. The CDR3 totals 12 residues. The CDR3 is CASSLFSDTQYF. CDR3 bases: TGTGCCAGCAGTTTATTTTCTGATACGCAGTATTTT.

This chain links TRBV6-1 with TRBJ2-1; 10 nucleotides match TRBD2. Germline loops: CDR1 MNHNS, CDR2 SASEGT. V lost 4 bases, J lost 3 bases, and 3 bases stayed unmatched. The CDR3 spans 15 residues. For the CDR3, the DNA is TGTGCCAGCAGTGGAGCGGGGGGGATCTACAATGAGCAGTTCTTC. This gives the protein CASSGAGGIYNEQFF.

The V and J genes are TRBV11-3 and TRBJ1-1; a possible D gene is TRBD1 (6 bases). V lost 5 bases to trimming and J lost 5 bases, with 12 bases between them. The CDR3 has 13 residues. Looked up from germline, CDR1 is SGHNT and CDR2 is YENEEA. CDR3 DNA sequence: TGTGCCAGCAGCCCAACAGGGTCTACTGAAGCTTTCTTT. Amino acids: CASSPTGSTEAFF. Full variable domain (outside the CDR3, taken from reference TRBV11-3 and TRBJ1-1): EAGVVQSPRYKIIEKKQPVAFWCNPISGHNTLYWYLQNLGQGPELLIRYENEEAVDDSQLPKDRFSAERLKGVDSTLKIQPAELGDSAVYLCASSPTGSTEAFFGQGTRLTVV.

The CDR3 here is CAWTPGTGFGEQFF. As DNA, the CDR3 is TGTGCCTGGACCCCCGGGACAGGGTTCGGGGAGCAGTTCTTC. V usage is TRBV30 and J usage is TRBJ2-1, with TRBD1 matching over 9 bases. Trimming cost V 4 bases and J 10 bases; bases outside gene matches: 11. Germline V gives CDR1 GTSNPN, CDR2 SVGIG (reference sequence). The CDR3 spans 14 residues. The complete variable domain, with remaining parts taken from reference TRBV30 and TRBJ2-1, reads SQTIHQWPATLVQPVGSPLSLECTVEGTSNPNLYWYRQAAGRGLQLLFYSVGIGQISSEVPQNLSASRPQDRQFILSSKKLLLSDSGFYLCAWTPGTGFGEQFFGPGTRLTVL.

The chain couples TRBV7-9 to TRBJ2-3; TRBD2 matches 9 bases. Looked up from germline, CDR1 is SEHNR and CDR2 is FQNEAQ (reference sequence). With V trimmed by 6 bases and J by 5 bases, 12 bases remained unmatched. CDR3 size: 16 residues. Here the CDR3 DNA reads TGTGCCAGCAGTGCCCCGGCGGGAGGGTGGGAAGATACGCAGTATTTT. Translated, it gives CASSAPAGGWEDTQYF.